The 29 T cell receptor beta chains in this list originate from one sample, sequenced in a study of low-dose radiotherapy and immunotherapy resistance in tumors (dated by TCRdb to the early 2020s). First-strand cDNA was synthesized using Superscript III and a set of TRAV- and TRBV-specific primers, so that both TCRalpha and TCRbeta chains were covered. TCRs were amplified with Phusion for roughly 20 PCR cycles using a constant-region primer together with the adapter attached to the V primers. The public reads were reprocessed in TCRdb via fastp at Q25 and MiXCR, keeping in-frame beta chains. Each CDR3 protein appears once, grouped with its most common genes and DNA. Recorded for this sample are 14,000 to 15,000 distinct CDR3 sequences; 45% to 55% of them occurred a single time. Clones ranked in the top ten supply around 3.8% of the sample. The receptors come from a human donor with advanced metastatic prostate, ovarian, gallbladder or colorectal cancer (not recorded which). This table probably holds off-target reads from a library built for another chain.

The sample holds a few counts of this clonotype. J is TRBJ2-1 and V is TRBV2; 15 bases are a match to TRBD2. V shed 6 bases and J 8 bases; nucleotides not matched to a gene: 5. The CDR3 is made up of 15 amino acids. Germline loops: CDR1 SNHLY, CDR2 FYNNEI. The CDR3 DNA follows: TGTGCCAGCAGAGGACTAGCGGGGGGGCCTTATGAGCAGTTCTTC. Protein: CASRGLAGGPYEQFF.

The gene calls are TRBV30 and TRBJ1-5; tentative D call: TRBD1 (6 bases). This CDR3 spans 14 amino acids. Germline V gene sequence: CDR1 GTSNPN, CDR2 SVGIG (reference sequence). V lost 2 bases, J lost 5 bases, and 13 bases lay in between. This CDR3 is CAWSRGGVYQPQHF. The CDR3 DNA sequence: TGTGCCTGGAGTAGGGGGGGCGTTTATCAGCCCCAGCATTTT.

This clonotype has only a few counts. This sequence joins TRBV5-1 and TRBJ2-1; TRBD2 matches 13 bases. Germline CDR1 reads SGHRS; CDR2 reads YFSETQ. The CDR3 loop spans 15 amino acids. Losses at the gene ends were 2 bases for V and 5 bases for J; bases not matched to a gene: 1. The DNA of the CDR3 is TGCGCCAGCAGCTTCGGGACTAGCGGGAACAATGAGCAGTTCTTC. It yields the protein CASSFGTSGNNEQFF.

This clonotype turned up a few times. J is TRBJ2-1 and V is TRBV7-9, with 9 positions matching TRBD2. Germline values: CDR1 SEHNR, CDR2 FQNEAQ (reference sequence). V was clipped by 7 bases and J by 8 bases; unmatched bases: 15. The CDR3 has 16 amino acids. CDR3 sequence (DNA): TGTGCCAGCACCAGATGGGCTAGCGGGACCATCGATGAGCAGTTCTTC. This translates into CASTRWASGTIDEQFF.

This chain links TRBV3-1 with TRBJ2-5; 7 nucleotides agree with TRBD2. Germline V lookup: CDR1 LGHDT, CDR2 YNNKEL (reference sequence). This CDR3 contains 13 residues. Trimming removed 3 bases from V and 4 bases from J; junction bases left unmatched: 2. In DNA, the CDR3 is TGTGCCAGCAGCCAGGGAGGGCGAGAGACCCAGTACTTC. Its protein is CASSQGGRETQYF.

The table lists this clonotype with a few counts. This rearrangement joins TRBV10-3 to TRBJ2-1; D possibly corresponds to TRBD2 (6 bases). The CDR3 totals 16 residues. V gave up 3 bases and J gave up 8 bases, with 20 bases separating them. Looked up from germline, CDR1 is ENHRY and CDR2 is SYGVKD. CDR3 nucleotide sequence: TGTGCCATCAGTGAACATACGACGGGAGTGGTCGATGAGCAGTTCTTC. Residues: CAISEHTTGVVDEQFF.

This clonotype showed up just once. The genes are TRBV28 and TRBJ2-7; TRBD2 aligns across 8 bases. CDR1 and CDR2 from the germline V gene are MDHEN and SYDVKM. This CDR3 comprises 14 residues. J lost 6 bases, V lost 3 bases, and 7 bases had no gene match. As DNA, the CDR3 is TGTGCCAGCAGTTTCGAGCGGGAGTGGGGCGAGCAGTACTTC. This encodes CASSFEREWGEQYF. The full variable domain, its missing parts supplied by reference TRBV28 and TRBJ2-7, is DVKVTQSSRYLVKRTGEKVFLECVQDMDHENMFWYRQDPGLGLRLIYFSYDVKMKEKGDIPEGYSVSREKKERFSLILESASTNQTSMYLCASSFEREWGEQYFGPGTRLTVT.

The chain has TRBV5-6 and TRBJ1-2; weak D call: TRBD1 (6 bases). The CDR3 totals 13 residues. Germline lookup yields CDR1 SGHDT and CDR2 YYEEEE. The V end was cut by 4 bases, the J end by 2 bases, with 9 bases between. DNA of the CDR3: TGTGCCAGCAGCCGGGACACGAACTATGGCTACACCTTC. It encodes CASSRDTNYGYTF. The variable domain in full, with the rest retrieved from reference TRBV5-6 and TRBJ1-2, is DAGVTQSPTHLIKTRGQQVTLRCSPKSGHDTVSWYQQALGQGPQFIFQYYEEEERQRGNFPDRFSGHQFPNYSSELNVNALLLGDSALYLCASSRDTNYGYTFGSGTRLTVV.

The count of this clonotype is one. V usage is TRBV5-4 and J usage is TRBJ1-5, with TRBD1 as a possible D gene (5 bases). Deletions cut 0 bases from V and 4 bases from J, with 8 bases between. This CDR3 comprises 14 residues. In germline, CDR1 is SGHNT, CDR2 YYREEE (reference sequence). Here the CDR3 reads CASSLGGENQPQHF. The CDR3 DNA reads TGTGCCAGCAGCTTGGGGGGGGAAAATCAGCCCCAGCATTTT.

The V call is TRBV7-2, the J call TRBJ1-2, with D unclear. Germline V gene lookup returns CDR1 SGHTA and CDR2 FQGNSA. The CDR3 runs 16 residues. The V and J ends lost 4 bases and 4 bases respectively, with 19 bases between them. The CDR3 reads CASSWGSPAEGYGYTF. CDR3 DNA: TGTGCCAGCAGCTGGGGTTCCCCTGCGGAGGGCTATGGCTACACCTTC. The full variable domain, rest sourced from reference TRBV7-2 and TRBJ1-2, is GAGVSQSPSNKVTEKGKDVELRCDPISGHTALYWYRQSLGQGLEFLIYFQGNSAPDKSGLPSDRFSAERTGGSVSTLTIQRTQQEDSAVYLCASSWGSPAEGYGYTFGSGTRLTVV.

There are a few counts of this clonotype. V and J are TRBV5-1 and TRBJ2-1; maybe TRBD2 (5 bases). The CDR3 is made up of 16 amino acids. Per the germline V gene, CDR1 is SGHRS and CDR2 is YFSETQ. V lost 0 bases to trimming and J lost 6 bases, with 16 bases between them. The CDR3 DNA is TGCGCCAGCAGCTTGGACGGGAAGATGATCTCCAATGAGCAGTTCTTC. It is translated as CASSLDGKMISNEQFF. Complete variable domain (other parts from reference TRBV5-1 and TRBJ2-1): KAGVTQTPRYLIKTRGQQVTLSCSPISGHRSVSWYQQTPGQGLQFLFEYFSETQRNKGNFPGRFSGRQFSNSRSEMNVSTLELGDSALYLCASSLDGKMISNEQFFGPGTRLTVL.

The rearrangement links TRBV19 to TRBJ1-5; 9 nucleotides agree with TRBD1. There are 16 residues in the CDR3. The germline V gene encodes CDR1 LNHDA and CDR2 SQIVND (reference sequence). J was trimmed by 1 base and V by 6 bases; bases with no gene match: 7. CDR3 residues: CASRTGGEGSNQPQHF. The DNA for the CDR3 is TGTGCCAGTAGAACAGGGGGCGAGGGGAGCAATCAGCCCCAGCATTTT.

This clonotype was observed a few times. The CDR3, as DNA: TGCAGTGCTAGAGATAGGTCCCCAGGGAGCGGCACAGATACGCAGTATTTT. Translation gives CSARDRSPGSGTDTQYF. V gene TRBV20-1 combines with J gene TRBJ2-3; D possibly uses TRBD1 or TRBD2 (5 bases each). There are 17 residues in the CDR3. Germline values: CDR1 DFQATT, CDR2 SNEGSKA (reference sequence). Between the trimmed V and J ends, which lost 0 bases and 1 base, there was a span of 17 bases.

This clonotype turned up a few times. The CDR3 DNA sequence: TGCAGTGCATACGACTCGACCCAGTACTTC. It codes for CSAYDSTQYF. The chain combines TRBV20-1 with TRBJ2-5, with D unresolved. The germline V gene has CDR1 DFQATT and CDR2 SNEGSKA (reference sequence). V lost 6 bases and J lost 7, with 9 bases in between. This CDR3 is built from 10 residues.

This clonotype appeared a few times. The genes are TRBV12-3 or TRBV12-4 and TRBJ2-7; tentatively, D is TRBD1 (6 bases). CDR3 length: 15 residues. V was clipped by 5 bases and J by 0 bases, with 14 bases between them. The CDR3 DNA sequence: TGTGCCAGCAGTCAAGGGGGTTTTAGCTCCTACGAGCAGTACTTC. Translating gives CASSQGGFSSYEQYF.

This clonotype was counted between two and nine times. This chain uses TRBV5-1 with TRBJ1-3; D remains ambiguous. V gave up 5 bases and J gave up 0 bases, with 3 bases separating them. Germline CDR1 SGHRS, CDR2 YFSETQ. The CDR3 has 12 amino acids. CDR3 bases: TGCGCCAGCAGGGACTCTGGAAACACCATATATTTT. Translated, it gives CASRDSGNTIYF. The full variable domain, in which reference TRBV5-1 and TRBJ1-3 provide the parts outside the CDR3, is KAGVTQTPRYLIKTRGQQVTLSCSPISGHRSVSWYQQTPGQGLQFLFEYFSETQRNKGNFPGRFSGRQFSNSRSEMNVSTLELGDSALYLCASRDSGNTIYFGEGSWLTVV.

This clonotype was found a few times. This sequence joins TRBV5-1 and TRBJ1-6; D not certain. The CDR3 contains 15 residues. The germline gives CDR1 SGHRS, CDR2 YFSETQ. V gave up 0 bases and J gave up 5 bases, with 9 bases separating them. Here the CDR3 reads CASSLEGLNNSPLHF. The CDR3 coding sequence is TGCGCCAGCAGCTTGGAAGGTTTGAATAATTCACCCCTCCACTTT.

This chain uses TRBV2 with TRBJ2-7; no firm D call. The germline CDR1 and CDR2 sequences are SNHLY and FYNNEI. The V end lost 4 bases, the J end lost 7 bases, and 8 bases lay between the germline ends. This CDR3 region has 11 residues. The chain's CDR3 is CASSVQTEQYF. The CDR3, as DNA: TGTGCCAGCAGTGTACAGACGGAGCAGTACTTC.

The V and J genes are TRBV5-1 and TRBJ1-3; TRBD1 matches 8 bases. The CDR3 runs to 15 residues. V gave up 0 bases and J gave up 3 bases; unmatched junction bases: 2. Germline CDR1 SGHRS, CDR2 YFSETQ. The CDR3 DNA sequence: TGCGCCAGCAGCTTGGGACAGGGGCTTGGAAACACCATATATTTT. The encoded protein is CASSLGQGLGNTIYF.

The chain has TRBV29-1 and TRBJ2-6, with D unresolved. The CDR3 is 12 residues long. V lost 6 bases and J lost 4, with 7 bases in between. CDR1 and CDR2 from the germline V gene are SQVTM and ANQGSEA. CDR3 loop: CSVQQGANVLTF. CDR3 bases: TGCAGCGTCCAGCAAGGGGCCAACGTCCTGACTTTC.

This clonotype was observed a few times. V and J are TRBV2 and TRBJ1-5; D perhaps matches TRBD1 (5 bases). V was cut by 6 bases and J by 4 bases, with 16 bases left in between. CDR1 is SNHLY and CDR2 is FYNNEI in the germline V gene. The CDR3 has 15 amino acids. CDR3 residues: CASRADAGRNQPQHF. The CDR3 nucleotides read TGTGCCAGCAGAGCTGACGCGGGACGTAATCAGCCCCAGCATTTT.

Turning to this clonotype: A junction end diverges from the germline sequence, so it may reflect a read error. The gene calls are TRBV9 and TRBJ2-5, with D perhaps being TRBD1 or TRBD2 (6 bases each). Germline values: CDR1 SGDLS, CDR2 YYNGEE. The CDR3 totals 15 residues. The CDR3 bases are TGTGCCAGCAGCACGGGGGCAGCGTACCAACAGACCCAGTACTTC. Translated: CASSTGAAYQQTQYF.

In this sample, this clonotype turned up a few times. The V gene is TRBV12-3 or TRBV12-4, the J gene TRBJ1-6, with D possibly matching TRBD1 (5 bases). This CDR3 spans 14 amino acids. Trimming stripped 5 bases from V and 6 bases from J, with 11 bases between. CDR3 residues: CASSGDRVNSPLHF. CDR3 in DNA: TGTGCCAGCAGTGGGGACCGGGTTAATTCACCCCTCCACTTT.

This clonotype was observed a handful of times. CDR3 DNA: TGCAGTGCTAGAGCCCTCCTTGGTCGGGGGGCCACTTACAATGAGCAGTTCTTC. Translating it yields CSARALLGRGATYNEQFF. The genes are TRBV20-1 and TRBJ2-1, with D perhaps TRBD2 (7 bases). V shed 1 base and J shed 4 bases, with 23 bases lying between them. Germline assignment: CDR1 DFQATT and CDR2 SNEGSKA (reference sequence). The length of the CDR3 is 18 residues.

The J gene is TRBJ2-1, the V gene TRBV6-2 or TRBV6-3; D tentatively fits TRBD1 or TRBD2 (5 bases each). The germline CDR1 and CDR2 sequences are MNHEY and SVGEGT. V was cut by 6 bases and J by 9 bases, with 12 bases left in between. The CDR3 is made up of 12 amino acids. In nucleotides, the CDR3 is TGTGCCAGCAGCAAGGGACCCATTGAGCAGTTCTTC. Translation: CASSKGPIEQFF.

V and J are TRBV3-1 and TRBJ1-3; D unresolved. The CDR3 runs to 15 residues. Trimming shortened V by 4 bases and J by 4 bases, and 14 bases separated the two germline ends. The germline CDR1 and CDR2 sequences are LGHDT and YNNKEL (reference sequence). CDR3 nucleotides: TGTGCCAGCAGCCCCACCACGGGGTTCGGAAACACCATATATTTT. Its protein is CASSPTTGFGNTIYF. The whole variable domain, remainder taken from reference TRBV3-1 and TRBJ1-3, is DTAVSQTPKYLVTQMGNDKSIKCEQNLGHDTMYWYKQDSKKFLKIMFSYNNKELIINETVPNRFSPKSPDKAHLNLHINSLELGDSAVYFCASSPTTGFGNTIYFGEGSWLTVV.

The CDR3 is CSAISGGAGAKNIQYF. The CDR3 DNA is TGCAGTGCTATCTCAGGAGGGGCGGGGGCCAAAAACATTCAGTACTTC. The V call is TRBV20-1, the J call TRBJ2-4; TRBD2 might be the D (6 bases). V lost 4 bases and J lost 1, with 17 bases in between. Germline CDR1 and CDR2: DFQATT and SNEGSKA (reference sequence). The CDR3 runs 16 residues.

The V gene is TRBV12-3 or TRBV12-4, the J gene TRBJ1-5; 9 nucleotides line up with TRBD1. The junction had 8 bases not matched to a gene; V was cut back by 4 bases and J by 4 bases. The CDR3 has 16 residues. As DNA, the CDR3 is TGTGCCAGCAGTTGGGGGGACAGGGTTCAGAATCAGCCCCAGCATTTT. It yields the protein CASSWGDRVQNQPQHF.

This clonotype was recorded a few times. This chain uses TRBV5-1 with TRBJ1-2, with D unresolved. The CDR3 has 13 amino acids. With 4 bases removed from V and 8 bases from J, the gap between germline ends came to 15 bases. Germline loops: CDR1 SGHRS, CDR2 YFSETQ. The chain's CDR3 is CASSLIPGRGYTF. As DNA, the CDR3 is TGCGCCAGCAGCCTGATCCCGGGGAGAGGCTACACCTTC.